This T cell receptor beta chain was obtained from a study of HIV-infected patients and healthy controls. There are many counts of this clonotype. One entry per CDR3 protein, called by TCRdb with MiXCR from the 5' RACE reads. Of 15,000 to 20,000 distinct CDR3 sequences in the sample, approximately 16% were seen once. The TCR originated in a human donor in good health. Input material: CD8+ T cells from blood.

CDR3 amino acids: CASSPGLGPGELFF. DNA of the CDR3: TGTGCCAGCAGCCCGGGACTAGGCCCCGGGGAGCTGTTTTTT. The rearrangement joins TRBV5-4 to TRBJ2-2; 8 bases are a match to TRBD2. V shed 4 bases, J shed 6 bases, and the junction held 5 bases outside the gene matches. The CDR3 runs to 14 residues. Germline V lookup: CDR1 SGHNT, CDR2 YYREEE (reference sequence).